Below, 10 T cell receptor beta chains from the same sample are listed, as sequenced in a study of blood T cells in healthy people across ages. A second about 7 to 12 cycle PCR used barcoded and J-beta primers. TCRdb re-analysed the 5' RACE reads in MiXCR, keeping a single row per CDR3 protein. Here the sample spans 600,000 to 900,000 distinct CDR3 sequences, about 26% being singletons. This same sample was also taken into another study, of T cells of mothers and their children.

Material for sequencing was blood. The receptor set was obtained from a boy aged 5-17 years in good health.

The table lists this clonotype with many counts. The chain couples TRBV14 to TRBJ1-4; 9 bases agree with TRBD1. There are 15 residues in the CDR3. Per germline, CDR1 SGHDN and CDR2 FVKESK. V trimming: 4 bases; J trimming: 7 bases; junction bases outside the gene matches: 7. Here the CDR3 DNA reads TGTGCCAGCAGCCCCTCACAGGGGGCCGGTGAAAAACTGTTTTTT. It is translated as CASSPSQGAGEKLFF.

The chain couples TRBV20-1 to TRBJ2-2; no reliable D call. Trimming took off 3 bases at V and 1 base at J, with 9 bases between the two ends. The length of the CDR3 is 14 residues. The germline gives CDR1 DFQATT, CDR2 SNEGSKA (reference sequence). In nucleotides, the CDR3 is TGCAGTGCTAGTGGCGGAAAGAACACCGGGGAGCTGTTTTTT. This translates into CSASGGKNTGELFF.

This chain connects TRBV4-1 to TRBJ2-4; TRBD1 or TRBD2 may be the D gene (5 bases each). V shed 0 bases and J shed 6 bases, with 9 bases lying between them. Germline values: CDR1 MGHRA, CDR2 YSYEKL. This CDR3 contains 14 residues. The CDR3 region has the DNA TGCGCCAGCAGCCAAGATACTAGGGGAAACATTCAGTACTTC. Translating it yields CASSQDTRGNIQYF.

J is TRBJ1-1 and V is TRBV7-9; D remains unclear. V lost 5 bases to trimming and J lost 6 bases, with 10 bases between them. The CDR3 is 12 amino acids. CDR1 and CDR2 (germline): SEHNR, FQNEAQ (reference sequence). CDR3 sequence reads: CASSEGGPEAFF. CDR3 DNA sequence: TGTGCCAGCAGCGAAGGAGGACCTGAAGCTTTCTTT.

This clonotype was found a few times. The chain links TRBV7-2 to TRBJ2-1; the D gene is possibly TRBD1 (6 bases). V dropped 3 bases and J dropped 5 bases, with 11 bases sitting between them. Germline CDR1 SGHTA, CDR2 FQGNSA. CDR3 length: 14 residues. CDR3 region: CASSFQGRHNEQFF. The DNA of the CDR3 is TGTGCCAGCAGCTTCCAGGGGCGCCACAATGAGCAGTTCTTC.

This clonotype showed up just a few times. The chain has TRBV29-1 and TRBJ2-5, with TRBD1 identical over 9 bases. TRBJ2-1 matches the DNA end more closely, so the J call is doubtful. Germline CDR1 SQVTM, CDR2 ANQGSEA. The CDR3 runs to 13 residues. The CDR3 DNA reads TGCAGCGCGGGTGGGACAGGGAACAATGAGCAGTTCTTC. The encoded protein is CSAGGTGNNEQFF.

A few counts support this clonotype. The final CDR3 position lacks the conserved phenylalanine or tryptophan, pointing to a likely read error. This chain uses TRBV2 with TRBJ2-2; 7 positions match TRBD1. The CDR3 sequence is 15 residues long. The germline V gene has CDR1 SNHLY and CDR2 FYNNEI. Losses at the gene ends were 9 bases for V and 8 bases for J; bases not matched to a gene: 15. The CDR3 DNA sequence: TGTGCCAGGAGACTTACAAGGGGGCGAAGGGGGGAGCTGTTTCTT. It codes for CARRLTRGRRGELFL.

This clonotype was counted only a few times. This chain links TRBV12-3 or TRBV12-4 with TRBJ1-1; possibly TRBD1 for D (6 bases). The CDR3 totals 14 residues. The V gene lost 3 bases and the J gene lost 6 bases, with 14 bases spanning the gap. The CDR3 reads CASSLHRAGAEAFF. CDR3 coding DNA: TGTGCCAGCAGTTTGCACAGGGCGGGCGCTGAAGCTTTCTTT.

This chain uses TRBV12-3 or TRBV12-4 with TRBJ2-7, with no clear D. The V gene lost 5 bases and the J gene lost 2 bases, with 10 bases spanning the gap. The CDR3 covers 13 residues. The CDR3 sequence: CASSPWATYEQYF. The CDR3 region has the DNA TGTGCCAGCAGTCCCTGGGCCACCTACGAGCAGTACTTC.

The chain recombines TRBV5-1 with TRBJ1-1, with 9 bases aligning to TRBD1. The germline CDR1 and CDR2 sequences are SGHRS and YFSETQ. V trimming: 3 bases; J trimming: 4 bases; junction bases outside the gene matches: 4. CDR3 size: 14 residues. The CDR3 bases are TGCGCCAGCAGCTACACAGGGGGCTCCACTGAAGCTTTCTTT. Translating it yields CASSYTGGSTEAFF.